Sequencing of this TCR beta chain was carried out in a study of T cell repertoires in cytomegalovirus infection. MiXCR was run by TCRdb on the reads, yielding one entry per CDR3 protein. The profile covers about 190,000 distinct CDR3 sequences, with 25% to 30% appearing a single time and approximately 31% taken by the ten largest. This clonotype was seen a few times. This CDR3 region has 16 residues. Between the trimmed V and J ends, which lost 8 bases and 0 bases, there was a span of 22 bases. Per the germline V gene, CDR1 is DFQATT and CDR2 is SNEGSKA (reference sequence). The sequenced material came from PBMCs. This receptor was identified in a human donor in good health (CMV status not recorded). Some clones in this sample may be carry-over from other donors' samples. This sequence joins TRBV20-1 and TRBJ2-5, with D perhaps TRBD2 (7 bases). As DNA, the CDR3 is TGCAGTCCAAAGGACGCGGGGGCGCGGTACCAAGAGACCCAGTACTTC. Its translation is CSPKDAGARYQETQYF.